Listed below are T cell receptor beta chains from one sample, sequenced in a study of regulatory T cells in long-lasting Graves disease. TCRdb itself ran the multiplex PCR reads through MiXCR, one entry per CDR3 protein. The sample includes more than 650,000 distinct CDR3 sequences, about 30% seen only once; the top ten take about 40%. The sequences come from peripheral blood mononuclear cells (PBMCs), collected when the disease was refractory, from a patient treated with antithyroid drugs. Receptors were obtained from a female donor with Graves disease. CDR3s include the opening cysteine and the closing phenylalanine or tryptophan. The D gene is left open where the match is weak. For some rows the clone size is stated as once, few or many, or as a class when expanded; others skip it.

v_gene	d_gene	abundance	j_gene	CDR3aa	CDR3nt
TRBV12-3/TRBV12-4	.	.	TRBJ2-7	CASSMWTNGAYEQYF	TGTGCCAGCAGTATGTGGACTAACGGGGCCTACGAGCAGTACTTC
TRBV5-5	.	.	TRBJ1-2	CASSSTLGAGDGYTF	TGTGCCAGCAGCAGCACTTTAGGGGCAGGCGATGGCTACACCTTC
TRBV20-1	TRBD2	few	TRBJ2-7	CSAEMVAGGPEQYF	TGCAGTGCTGAGATGGTAGCGGGAGGGCCGGAGCAGTACTTC
TRBV11-2	TRBD1	once	TRBJ1-2	CASSLAAGGLYGYTF	TGTGCCAGCAGCTTAGCTGCAGGGGGGTTATATGGCTACACCTTC
TRBV2	.	many	TRBJ2-2	CASSERQNTGELFF	TGTGCCAGCAGTGAACGGCAGAACACCGGGGAGCTGTTTTTT
TRBV15	TRBD1	.	TRBJ1-2	CATSRDLDRAYGYTF	TGTGCCACCAGCAGAGATTTGGACAGGGCTTATGGCTACACCTTC
TRBV2	TRBD1	few	TRBJ2-7	CAMLGQGKLYYEQYF	TGTGCCATGCTCGGACAGGGCAAGCTTTACTACGAGCAGTACTTC
TRBV3-1	TRBD2	few	TRBJ2-7	CASSQVPASGNYEQYF	TGTGCCAGCAGCCAAGTTCCGGCTAGCGGGAACTACGAGCAGTACTTC
TRBV29-1	.	.	TRBJ1-1	CSVEDLSLEAFF	TGCAGCGTTGAAGATCTTTCTCTTGAAGCTTTCTTT
TRBV20-1	.	few	TRBJ1-1	CSASQGQSEAFF	TGCAGTGCGAGTCAGGGTCAGTCTGAAGCTTTCTTT
TRBV12-3/TRBV12-4	TRBD1	.	TRBJ1-3	CASSRWTGPGNTIYF	TGTGCCAGCAGTCGCTGGACAGGGCCAGGAAACACCATATATTTT
TRBV5-1	.	.	TRBJ1-2	CASSLPQTNYGYTF	TGCGCCAGCAGCTTGCCCCAGACTAACTATGGCTACACCTTC
TRBV12-3/TRBV12-4	TRBD2	.	TRBJ2-1	CASSLGLAGLSVEQFF	TGTGCCAGCAGTTTAGGACTAGCGGGACTATCGGTTGAGCAGTTCTTC
TRBV2	TRBD1	.	TRBJ2-1	CASTGQGIRNEQFF	TGTGCCAGCACTGGACAGGGGATTCGCAATGAGCAGTTCTTC
TRBV30	TRBD1	.	TRBJ2-7	CAWNRGSYEQYF	TGTGCCTGGAACAGGGGCTCCTACGAGCAGTACTTC
TRBV18	.	.	TRBJ1-1	CASSQTAIEAFF	TGTGCCAGCTCACAGACGGCTATTGAAGCTTTCTTT
TRBV28	.	few	TRBJ1-5	CASSFARIYSNQPQHF	TGTGCCAGCAGTTTTGCCAGGATATATAGCAATCAGCCCCAGCATTTT
TRBV9	TRBD2	.	TRBJ2-7	CASSVEAGGTYEQYF	TGTGCCAGCAGCGTAGAGGCGGGAGGAACCTACGAGCAGTACTTC
TRBV3-1	.	.	TRBJ1-1	CASSQGAGEAFF	TGTGCCAGCAGCCAAGGCGCAGGTGAAGCTTTCTTT
TRBV6-2/TRBV6-3	.	.	TRBJ1-5	CASSYSRGLPSNQPQHF	TGTGCCAGCAGTTACTCGCGGGGTTTGCCGAGCAATCAGCCCCAGCATTTT
TRBV7-3	.	few	TRBJ1-1	CASSADGDTEAFF	TGTGCCAGCAGCGCCGATGGAGACACTGAAGCTTTCTTT
TRBV5-1	TRBD1	.	TRBJ1-1	CASSSGGAADTEAFF	TGCGCCAGCAGCTCAGGGGGGGCTGCAGACACTGAAGCTTTCTTT
TRBV6-1	TRBD1	.	TRBJ1-6	CASSSPDRGNSPLHF	TGTGCCAGCAGCTCACCCGACAGGGGTAATTCACCCCTCCACTTT
TRBV6-5	.	.	TRBJ1-2	CASSSSGVNYGYTF	TGTGCCAGCAGTTCCTCGGGAGTAAACTATGGCTACACCTTC
TRBV6-1	.	.	TRBJ1-1	CASTLIPNTEAFF	TGTGCCAGCACCCTGATCCCGAACACTGAAGCTTTCTTT
TRBV19	.	once	TRBJ2-6	CASSIGLSGANVLTF	TGTGCCAGTAGTATTGGGCTCTCTGGGGCCAACGTCCTGACTTTC
TRBV30	.	.	TRBJ2-7	CAWSVQFSYEQYF	TGTGCCTGGAGTGTACAGTTTAGCTACGAGCAGTACTTC
TRBV11-1	TRBD1	few	TRBJ1-1	CASSLDGRGLGTEAFF	TGTGCCAGCAGCTTAGACGGCAGGGGGCTTGGCACTGAAGCTTTCTTT
TRBV30	.	.	TRBJ1-2	CAWSPFSGANNYGYTF	TGTGCCTGGAGCCCTTTTAGCGGAGCCAATAACTATGGCTACACCTTC
TRBV30	.	.	TRBJ1-3	CAWSSSHGNTIYF	TGTGCCTGGAGTAGCAGCCACGGAAACACCATATATTTT
TRBV29-1	TRBD1	few	TRBJ1-1	CSVEPGGLGTEAFF	TGCAGCGTTGAACCAGGGGGTTTGGGCACTGAAGCTTTCTTT
TRBV27	TRBD1	few	TRBJ2-7	CASSTHRGQPYEQYF	TGTGCCAGCAGCACCCACAGGGGGCAACCCTACGAGCAGTACTTC
TRBV14	.	few	TRBJ1-6	CASSFVGVYSPLHF	TGTGCCAGCAGCTTTGTGGGGGTGTATTCACCCCTCCACTTT
TRBV6-2/TRBV6-3	.	many	TRBJ1-1	CASYLARNTEAFF	TGTGCCAGCTATCTCGCCAGGAACACTGAAGCTTTCTTT
TRBV5-4	.	.	TRBJ2-5	CASSLPLTGAGETQYF	TGTGCCAGCAGCTTGCCACTAACGGGAGCGGGAGAGACCCAGTACTTC
TRBV15	TRBD2	few	TRBJ2-7	CATSRDTGGTYEQYF	TGTGCCACCAGCAGAGATACGGGAGGGACCTACGAGCAGTACTTC
TRBV29-1	.	.	TRBJ1-2	CSVVPGTGLYGYTF	TGCAGCGTTGTGCCGGGAACCGGCCTCTATGGCTACACCTTC
TRBV6-1	TRBD1	few	TRBJ1-2	CASSTGDYYGYTF	TGTGCCAGCAGTACAGGGGATTACTATGGCTACACCTTC
TRBV28	TRBD2	.	TRBJ2-3	CASRGTSGSHPATDTQYF	TGTGCCAGTCGCGGGACTAGCGGGAGTCACCCCGCCACAGATACGCAGTATTTT
TRBV2	.	few	TRBJ2-2	CASMMLANTGELFF	TGTGCCAGCATGATGTTAGCGAACACCGGGGAGCTGTTTTTT
TRBV29-1	.	.	TRBJ1-3	CSVQGPGNTIYF	TGCAGCGTCCAGGGGCCTGGAAACACCATATATTTT
TRBV5-1	.	.	TRBJ1-6	CASSLVGDSPLHF	TGCGCCAGCAGCTTGGTGGGTGATTCACCCCTCCACTTT
TRBV7-9	TRBD2	once	TRBJ2-7	CASSLDSVGGEQYF	TGTGCCAGCAGCTTAGATAGTGTGGGAGGGGAGCAGTACTTC
TRBV4-1	.	few	TRBJ1-2	CASSQEYPRGSDTF	TGCGCCAGCAGCCAAGAATATCCCCGGGGGAGCGACACCTTC
TRBV27	.	.	TRBJ1-5	CASSRRERNQPQHF	TGTGCCAGCAGTCGCCGGGAACGCAATCAGCCCCAGCATTTT
TRBV5-5	.	.	TRBJ1-4	CASSLGLWSEKLFF	TGTGCCAGCAGCCTCGGACTCTGGAGTGAAAAACTGTTTTTT
TRBV6-1	TRBD1	few	TRBJ1-4	CASRPGTGRNEKLFF	TGTGCCAGCAGGCCCGGGACAGGGAGGAATGAAAAACTGTTTTTT
TRBV29-1	TRBD1	.	TRBJ1-5	CSAQGLNQPQHF	TGCAGCGCACAGGGGCTCAATCAGCCCCAGCATTTT
TRBV28	.	few	TRBJ1-3	CASSWIGNTIYF	TGTGCCAGCAGTTGGATCGGAAACACCATATATTTT
TRBV28	.	few	TRBJ1-1	CASSHRLKREAFF	TGTGCCAGCAGTCACCGACTTAAGCGTGAAGCTTTCTTT
TRBV28	.	few	TRBJ1-5	CASSGYGDRRRLASQPQHF	TGTGCCAGCAGTGGTTATGGGGACCGGAGACGGTTGGCTAGTCAGCCCCAGCATTTT
TRBV6-1	.	few	TRBJ1-2	CASLPLVYGYTF	TGTGCCAGCCTGCCCCTCGTTTATGGCTACACCTTC
TRBV9	.	.	TRBJ1-3	CASSPSGGSGNTIYF	TGTGCCAGCAGCCCGTCAGGCGGATCTGGAAACACCATATATTTT
TRBV12-3/TRBV12-4	.	few	TRBJ1-5	CASSLGWRRGQPQHF	TGTGCCAGCAGTTTAGGGTGGAGAAGGGGTCAGCCCCAGCATTTT